The sequence of this T cell receptor beta chain was determined in a study of cytomegalovirus exposure and HLA in healthy donors. The repertoire was sequenced with immunoSEQ multiplex PCR; TCRdb's copy has only in-frame clones and lacks some. The sample holds over 100,000 clones, just under 95% seen once. Study-level points and caveats: The study labeled 150 to 200 TCR beta chains cytomegalovirus-associated. Reports credit the classifier with highly specific, highly sensitive diagnosis of cytomegalovirus status.

With regard to this clone: Its antigen is unknown.

The sample comprised PBMCs. The TCR comes from a woman under 30 in good health and CMV-seronegative.

Written as DNA, the CDR3 is TGTGCCACCAAATTCTCGGGACTAGCTGTGAGCTCCTACAATGAGCAGTTCTTC. Translation gives CATKFSGLAVSSYNEQFF. The genes are TRBV27 and TRBJ2-1; 9 bases fit TRBD2. The V gene's germline CDR1 is MNHEY and CDR2 SMNVEV (reference sequence). CDR3 length: 18 amino acids. V lost 10 bases to trimming and J lost 0 bases; unmatched junction nucleotides: 16.